This is a list of T cell receptor beta chains from one sample in a study of blood T cells in healthy people across ages. MiXCR was run by TCRdb on the 5' RACE reads, yielding one entry per CDR3 protein. The sample has around 800,000 distinct CDR3 sequences; approximately 59% are singletons. Specimen: blood. These receptors came from a man under 40 in good health. Both conserved end residues are part of each CDR3. D genes are given only for firm matches. A row's size may be missing; if present it is once, few, many or a size class.

>TRBV12-3/TRBV12-4|TRBD1|TRBJ2-5|once
CASTRQGVETQYF
TGTGCCAGCACTCGACAGGGAGTGGAGACCCAGTACTTC
>TRBV12-5|-|TRBJ2-1|-
CASGLASGTRWINEQFF
TGTGCTAGTGGTTTGGCCTCCGGGACAAGGTGGATCAATGAGCAGTTCTTC
>TRBV4-2|-|TRBJ2-7|-
CASSQDGQGPSYEQYF
TGTGCCAGCAGCCAAGATGGGCAGGGGCCGTCCTACGAGCAGTACTTC
>TRBV4-3|TRBD2|TRBJ2-7|-
CASSQDLGTSVFSYNEQYF
TGCGCCAGCAGCCAAGACCTGGGGACTAGCGTTTTTTCCTACAATGAGCAGTACTTC
>TRBV6-2/TRBV6-3|-|TRBJ2-7|-
CASGSWTPLNHEQYF
TGTGCCAGCGGCTCGTGGACACCCCTGAACCACGAGCAGTACTTC
>TRBV7-9|TRBD1|TRBJ2-1|-
CASSSGQGVDEQFF
TGTGCCAGCAGCTCCGGACAGGGCGTTGATGAGCAGTTCTTC
>TRBV20-1|TRBD2|TRBJ2-7|-
CSATRLAGGIEQYF
TGCAGTGCTACCAGACTAGCGGGGGGGATCGAGCAGTACTTC
>TRBV7-2|TRBD2|TRBJ2-3|-
CAGSYIAGGPPDTQYF
TGTGCCGGCAGCTATATAGCGGGGGGTCCCCCAGATACGCAGTATTTT
>TRBV11-1|-|TRBJ2-1|once
CASSSNKRRGQFYSYNEQFF
TGTGCCAGCAGCTCAAATAAAAGGCGGGGACAATTCTATTCCTACAATGAGCAGTTCTTC
>TRBV28|-|TRBJ2-1|-
CASTRPTRKGNEQFF
TGTGCCAGCACGCGACCCACCCGGAAAGGGAATGAGCAGTTCTTC